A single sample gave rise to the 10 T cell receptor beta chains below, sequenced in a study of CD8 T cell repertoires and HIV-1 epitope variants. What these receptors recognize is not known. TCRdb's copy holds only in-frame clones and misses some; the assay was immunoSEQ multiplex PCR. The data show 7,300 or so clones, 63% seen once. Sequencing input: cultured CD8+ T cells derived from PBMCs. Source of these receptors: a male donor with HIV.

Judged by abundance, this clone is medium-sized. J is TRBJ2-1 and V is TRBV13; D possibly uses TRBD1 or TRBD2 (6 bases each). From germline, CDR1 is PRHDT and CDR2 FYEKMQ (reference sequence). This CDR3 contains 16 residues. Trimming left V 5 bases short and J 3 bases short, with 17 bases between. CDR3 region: CASSPLSGGLYNEQFF. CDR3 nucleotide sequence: TGTGCCAGCAGCCCCCTCTCTGGGGGGCTCTACAATGAGCAGTTCTTC.

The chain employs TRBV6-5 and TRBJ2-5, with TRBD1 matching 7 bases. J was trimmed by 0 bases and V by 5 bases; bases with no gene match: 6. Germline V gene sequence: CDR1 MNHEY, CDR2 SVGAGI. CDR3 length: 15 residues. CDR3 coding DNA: TGTGCCAGCAGTGCCACGACAGGGAACCAAGAGACCCAGTACTTC. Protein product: CASSATTGNQETQYF.

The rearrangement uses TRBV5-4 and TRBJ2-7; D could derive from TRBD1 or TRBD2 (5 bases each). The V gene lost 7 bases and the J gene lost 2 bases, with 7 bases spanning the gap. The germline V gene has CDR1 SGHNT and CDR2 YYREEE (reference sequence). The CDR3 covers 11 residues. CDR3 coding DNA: TGTGCCAGCGGGGGAGCCTACGAGCAGTACTTC. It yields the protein CASGGAYEQYF.

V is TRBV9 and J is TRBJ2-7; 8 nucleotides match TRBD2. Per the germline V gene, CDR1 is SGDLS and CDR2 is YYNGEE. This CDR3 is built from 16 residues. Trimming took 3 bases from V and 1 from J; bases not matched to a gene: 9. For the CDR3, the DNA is TGTGCCAGCAGCGCGTCTAGCGGGTCACCATCCTACGAGCAGTACTTC. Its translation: CASSASSGSPSYEQYF.

CDR3: CASSFWTGGHEKLFF. The CDR3 region has the DNA TGTGCCAGCAGCTTCTGGACAGGGGGCCATGAAAAACTGTTTTTT. V gene TRBV7-9 combines with J gene TRBJ1-4, with 11 bases aligning to TRBD1. The V gene end was trimmed by 3 bases and the J gene end by 6 bases; junction bases not matched to a gene: 3. Per the germline V gene, CDR1 is SEHNR and CDR2 is FQNEAQ (reference sequence). The CDR3 has 15 residues.

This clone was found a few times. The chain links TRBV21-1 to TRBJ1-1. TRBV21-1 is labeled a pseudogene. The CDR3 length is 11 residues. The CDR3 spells CASSRGTEAFF. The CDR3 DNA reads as TGTGCCAGCAGTAGAGGCACTGAAGCTTTCTTT.

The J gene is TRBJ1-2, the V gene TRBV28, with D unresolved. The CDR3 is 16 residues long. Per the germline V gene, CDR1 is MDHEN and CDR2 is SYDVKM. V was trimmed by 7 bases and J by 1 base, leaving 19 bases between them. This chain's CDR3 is CASNFPEDGNNYGYTF. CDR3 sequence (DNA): TGTGCCAGCAATTTCCCAGAGGACGGAAATAACTATGGCTACACCTTC.

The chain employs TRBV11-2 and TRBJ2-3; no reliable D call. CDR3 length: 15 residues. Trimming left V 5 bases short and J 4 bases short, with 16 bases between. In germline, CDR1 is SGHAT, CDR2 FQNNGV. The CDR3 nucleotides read TGTGCCAGCAGCCCAAACCCCTCACGCGCAGATACGCAGTATTTT. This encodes CASSPNPSRADTQYF.

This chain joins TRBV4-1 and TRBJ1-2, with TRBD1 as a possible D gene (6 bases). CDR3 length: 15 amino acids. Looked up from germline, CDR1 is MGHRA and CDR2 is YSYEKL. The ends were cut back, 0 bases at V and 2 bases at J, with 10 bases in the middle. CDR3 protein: CASSQDEGENYGYTF. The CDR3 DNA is TGCGCCAGCAGCCAAGACGAGGGGGAGAACTATGGCTACACCTTC.

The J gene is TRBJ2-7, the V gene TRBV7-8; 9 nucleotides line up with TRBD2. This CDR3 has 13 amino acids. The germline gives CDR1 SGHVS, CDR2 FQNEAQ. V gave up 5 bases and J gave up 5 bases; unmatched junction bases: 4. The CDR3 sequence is CASSPGTSHEQYF. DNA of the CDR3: TGTGCCAGCAGCCCTGGGACTAGCCACGAGCAGTACTTC. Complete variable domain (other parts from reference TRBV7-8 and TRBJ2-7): GAGVSQSPRYKVAKRGQDVALRCDPISGHVSLFWYQQALGQGPEFLTYFQNEAQLDKSGLPSDRFFAERPEGSVSTLKIQRTQQEDSAVYLCASSPGTSHEQYFGPGTRLTVT.